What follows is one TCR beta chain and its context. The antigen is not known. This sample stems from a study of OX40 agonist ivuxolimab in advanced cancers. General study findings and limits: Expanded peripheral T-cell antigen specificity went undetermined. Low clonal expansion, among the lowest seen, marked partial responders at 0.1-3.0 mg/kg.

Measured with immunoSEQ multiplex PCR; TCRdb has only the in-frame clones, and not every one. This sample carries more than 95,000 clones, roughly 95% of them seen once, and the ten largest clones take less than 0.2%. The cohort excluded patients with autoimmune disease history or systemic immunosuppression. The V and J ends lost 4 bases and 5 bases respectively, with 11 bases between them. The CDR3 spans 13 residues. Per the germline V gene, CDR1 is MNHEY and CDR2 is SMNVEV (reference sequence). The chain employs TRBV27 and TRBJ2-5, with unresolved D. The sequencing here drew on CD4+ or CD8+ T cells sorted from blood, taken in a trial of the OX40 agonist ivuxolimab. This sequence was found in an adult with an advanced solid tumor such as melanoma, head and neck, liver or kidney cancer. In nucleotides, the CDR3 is TGTGCCAGCAGTTCCCCGGCCAGGGAGACCCAGTACTTC. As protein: CASSSPARETQYF.